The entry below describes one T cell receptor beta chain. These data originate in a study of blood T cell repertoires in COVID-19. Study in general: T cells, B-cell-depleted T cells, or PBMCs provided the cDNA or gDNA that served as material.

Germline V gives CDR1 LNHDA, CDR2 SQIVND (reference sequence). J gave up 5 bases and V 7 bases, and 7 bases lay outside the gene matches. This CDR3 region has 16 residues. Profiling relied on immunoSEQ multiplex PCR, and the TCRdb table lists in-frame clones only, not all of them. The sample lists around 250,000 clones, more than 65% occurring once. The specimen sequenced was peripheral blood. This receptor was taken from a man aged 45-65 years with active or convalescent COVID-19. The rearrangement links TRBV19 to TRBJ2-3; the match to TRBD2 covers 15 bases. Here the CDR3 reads CASTRTSGGAIDTQYF. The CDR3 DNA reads TGTGCCAGTACCCGGACTAGCGGGGGGGCCATAGATACGCAGTATTTT.